This T cell receptor beta chain is from a study of blood T cell repertoires in COVID-19. Study information: The United States, Italy and Spain were the sources of the acute and convalescent COVID-19 samples.

In the study's own analysis: Reference gene primer amplification yielded estimated nucleated cell counts. Libraries were prepared by immunoSEQ multiplex PCR; TCRdb keeps only in-frame clonotypes and omits some of them. The DNA gave D and trimming, while V, J and clone size come from that table. The profile shows hundreds of thousands of clones, roughly three quarters of them singletons. The CDR3 totals 16 residues. CDR1 and CDR2 (germline): SGDLS, YYNGEE. V gave up 2 bases and J gave up 0 bases; unmatched junction bases: 4. V gene TRBV9 combines with J gene TRBJ1-1, with 10 bases fitting TRBD1. This TCR was sampled from a woman in her 40s with active or convalescent COVID-19. Sample: peripheral blood. CDR3 sequence: CASSVGTGVMNTEAFF. The CDR3 nucleotides read TGTGCCAGCAGCGTCGGGACAGGGGTTATGAACACTGAAGCTTTCTTT. Filled out from reference TRBV9 and TRBJ1-1, the complete variable domain reads DSGVTQTPKHLITATGQRVTLRCSPRSGDLSVYWYQQSLDQGLQFLIQYYNGEERAKGNILERFSAQQFPDLHSELNLSSLELGDSALYFCASSVGTGVMNTEAFFGQGTRLTVV.